The clone carrying this TCR beta chain was detected only a few times. What it binds is unknown. The data are from a study of post-analysis software for immune sequencing data. Overall study context: In terms of disease course, relapsing-remitting, secondary progressive and progressive-relapsing multiple sclerosis were included. General observations from the study: People with multiple sclerosis had a significantly lower normalized Chao1 diversity than controls did. Elevated frequency relative to controls characterized four or five TRBV segments in patients, TRBV5-6, TRBV5-1 and TRBV20-1 among them.

Unique molecular identifiers featured in each of the TCR beta cDNA libraries. It was from approximately 0.91 to 9.4 million T cells that some 460,000 cDNA molecules came. TCRdb used MiXCR to reprocess the PCR reads, holding one entry per CDR3 protein. The sample records about 460,000 distinct CDR3 sequences, roughly 45% being singletons. The CDR3 runs 18 residues. V shed 0 bases, J shed 4 bases, and the junction held 7 bases outside the gene matches. Germline CDR1 and CDR2: SGHTA and FQGNSA. The J gene is TRBJ2-6, the V gene TRBV7-2, with 9 bases aligning to TRBD1. This receptor was taken from a girl aged 5-17 years with multiple sclerosis. The sample was blood. The CDR3 loop reads CASSLAGQGSFGANVLTF. In DNA form, the CDR3 reads TGTGCCAGCAGCTTAGCGGGACAGGGCAGCTTCGGGGCCAACGTCCTGACTTTC.